This T cell receptor beta chain was found in a study of blood T cell repertoires in COVID-19. Across the whole study: Italy, Spain and the United States were the sources of the convalescent and acute COVID-19 samples. From T cells, B-cell-depleted T cells, or PBMCs came the material, which was cDNA or gDNA.

In the authors' workflow: Amplification of reference gene primers was used by the study to estimate nucleated cell counts. Sequencing used immunoSEQ multiplex PCR; TCRdb keeps in-frame clones, though not all of them. V and J calls and clone size are copied from that table; D and trimming were computed from the DNA. The sample yields roughly 100,000 clones, roughly 76% seen once. The length of the CDR3 is 12 residues. V lost 3 bases to trimming and J lost 0 bases, with 2 bases between them. Germline V gene lookup returns CDR1 LGHNT and CDR2 FRNRAP. Sequencing was done on a sample of peripheral blood. This sequence originates from a woman in her 70s with acute or convalescent COVID-19. The chain joins TRBV12-5 to TRBJ1-2; D gene uncertain. DNA of the CDR3: TGTGCTAGTGGTTTCTCTAACTATGGCTACACCTTC. The encoded protein is CASGFSNYGYTF.